The clone carrying this T cell receptor (beta chain) was picked up a small number of times. What it binds is unknown. This specimen comes from a study of beta chain features in type 1 diabetes. The study's findings and limits: PCR might favor shorter templates, but any such skew would affect patients and controls equally.

Reverse transcribing all isolated RNA meant expressed TCRB transcripts were sequenced. Libraries were prepared by immunoSEQ multiplex PCR; TCRdb keeps only in-frame clonotypes and omits some of them. This table has 350,000 to 450,000 clones, around 13% appearing once. The V gene's germline CDR1 is SGHRS and CDR2 YFSETQ. Trimming at V came to 2 bases and at J to 5 bases, leaving 12 bases not matched to a gene. CDR3 length: 16 residues. Based on CD45RO/CCR7/CD25/CD127/CD95/CD27, CD4+ regulatory, stem cell-like memory, naive and central memory cells were sorted. The sample taken for sequencing was naive CD4+ T cells from blood. The gene calls are TRBV5-1 and TRBJ2-5, with 7 bases that match TRBD2. This TCR derives from a man younger than 40 in good health. For the CDR3, the DNA is TGCGCCAGCAGCTTCATTGGGACTACGAATTTGGAGACCCAGTACTTC. Translation: CASSFIGTTNLETQYF.